This TCR beta chain was recorded in a study of regulatory dendritic cells for organ transplantation. About the research overall: Monocytes received vitamin D3 on days 0 and 4, IL-10 on day 4. Dendritic cell cultures received LPS on day 6.

Broader study findings: Memory CD8+ T cells were the most oligoclonal; naive cells were highly diverse. Mature dendritic cells appeared to drive more memory CD8+ clonal expansion than regulatory ones.

The protocol was immunoSEQ multiplex PCR, while the TCRdb copy is restricted to in-frame clones and leaves out a portion. This table holds approximately 4,000 clones, over 55% found once. Looked up from germline, CDR1 is MDHEN and CDR2 is SYDVKM. There are 17 residues in the CDR3. Trimming pared 3 bases from V and 4 bases from J, leaving 21 bases between. Allogeneic regulatory or mature dendritic cells were co-cultured for 5 days with CFSE-labeled sorted T cells at 1:10. On this clone itself: Its target is unknown.

The sample was memory CD8+ T cells from blood cultured with dendritic cells. Subset defined: CD45RO+ memory T cells. The TCR originated in a human donor in good health. The chain combines TRBV28 with TRBJ1-2; no clear D gene. CDR3 DNA sequence: TGTGCCAGCAGTTTCCGACCTGATACCCGTCCCGTCTATGGCTACACCTTC. Translated, it gives CASSFRPDTRPVYGYTF.